Below, one T cell receptor (beta chain) is given with its context. About 200 ng DNA, 30,000 or so T cell genomes, went into each sorted-subset replicate PCR. Original processing methods: Junction-only sequences without quality scores were provided by ImmunoSEQ, so filtering was different. Clones were sequenced by immunoSEQ multiplex PCR, and TCRdb holds only the in-frame ones, with some missing. V and J calls plus clone size are reproduced from that table; the DNA served to infer D and trimming. The sample records around 350,000 clones, less than 75% being singletons. The CDR3 covers 17 residues. V trimming: 1 base; J trimming: 0 bases; junction bases outside the gene matches: 7. Germline V lookup: CDR1 SGDLS, CDR2 YYNGEE. The data were taken from a study of shared clonotypes between healthy human individuals.

The TCR originated in a man aged 25 to 40 in good health. Material for sequencing was memory CD4+ T cells sorted from blood. Subset noted: CD45RA-negative fraction. The rearrangement links TRBV9 to TRBJ2-1; TRBD2 matches at 7 bases. Here the CDR3 DNA reads TGTGCCAGCAGCGTAAACCTAGCGGCCTACTCCTACAATGAGCAGTTCTTC. Its translation: CASSVNLAAYSYNEQFF.